The 30 T cell receptor beta chains in this list originate from one sample, sequenced in a study of OX40 agonist ivuxolimab in advanced cancers. The assay was immunoSEQ multiplex PCR, and TCRdb's table has in-frame clones only and misses some. The table shows about 79,000 clones, with 85% to 95% occurring only once. The sequencing here drew on CD4+ or CD8+ T cells sorted from blood, taken in a trial of the OX40 agonist ivuxolimab. Receptors originate from an adult with an advanced solid tumor such as melanoma, head and neck, liver or kidney cancer.

This clone turned up a few times. The chain is built from TRBV19 and TRBJ1-1; TRBD1 aligns across 8 bases. CDR3 length equals 13 residues. V gave up 5 bases and J gave up 10 bases; unmatched junction bases: 9. From germline, CDR1 is LNHDA and CDR2 SQIVND (reference sequence). The CDR3 is CASSPGQAMGAFF. The DNA of the CDR3 is TGTGCCAGTAGTCCGGGACAGGCCATGGGAGCTTTCTTT.

J is TRBJ2-7 and V is TRBV6-6, with TRBD1 identical over 9 bases. The V gene's germline CDR1 is MNHNY and CDR2 SVGAGI (reference sequence). Trimming at V came to 0 bases and at J to 1 base, leaving 1 base not matched to a gene. This CDR3 region has 15 residues. CDR3 protein: CASSYSDRGSYEQYF. The CDR3 nucleotides are TGTGCCAGCAGTTACTCAGACAGGGGGTCCTACGAGCAGTACTTC.

V is TRBV10-1 and J is TRBJ2-7; 9 positions match TRBD2. From germline, CDR1 is WNHNN and CDR2 SYGVQD (reference sequence). V shed 0 bases and J 2 bases; nucleotides not matched to a gene: 5. The CDR3 has 16 amino acids. CDR3 protein: CASSESGSGGAYEQYF. In DNA, the CDR3 is TGCGCCAGCAGTGAGTCGGGTAGCGGGGGAGCCTACGAGCAGTACTTC.

The CDR3 nucleotides read TGTGCCAGCAGCCCGGGTGAGGTCAGGGAGACCCAGTACTTC. This sequence encodes CASSPGEVRETQYF. This chain links TRBV5-5 with TRBJ2-5; D is undetermined. CDR3 size: 14 residues. Trimming shortened V by 4 bases and J by 5 bases, and 15 bases separated the two germline ends. Germline V lookup: CDR1 SGHKS, CDR2 YYEKEE (reference sequence).

The rearrangement uses TRBV27 and TRBJ1-6; 8 positions match TRBD1. The CDR3 totals 15 residues. Trimming cost V 6 bases and J 13 bases; bases outside gene matches: 14. Germline CDR1 and CDR2: MNHEY and SMNVEV (reference sequence). Written as DNA, the CDR3 is TGTGCCAGCAGCCCCTCGGGGACAGGCGCAAGCCCCCTCCACTTT. This sequence encodes CASSPSGTGASPLHF.

The chain joins TRBV5-1 to TRBJ1-1; weak D call: TRBD1 (5 bases). The CDR3 runs 17 residues. Trimming took off 1 base at V and 0 bases at J, with 16 bases between the two ends. The V gene's germline CDR1 is SGHRS and CDR2 YFSETQ. The CDR3 DNA follows: TGCGCCAGCAGCTTGACGCAGGGAGGTCTTATGAACACTGAAGCTTTCTTT. Translated: CASSLTQGGLMNTEAFF.

The chain links TRBV18 to TRBJ1-4; 8 bases line up with TRBD1. V was pared by 2 bases and J by 7 bases, with 15 bases of the junction left unmatched. This CDR3 comprises 18 residues. Germline CDR1 is KGHSH and CDR2 is LQKENI. CDR3 sequence reads: CASSPGPGQGVVGEKLFF. Written as DNA, the CDR3 is TGTGCCAGCTCACCAGGCCCCGGACAGGGCGTGGTCGGTGAAAAACTGTTTTTT.

V and J are TRBV7-6 and TRBJ2-7; D is uncertain. Trimming removed 4 bases from V and 2 bases from J, with 12 bases in between. The CDR3 length is 14 residues. The germline V gene has CDR1 SGHVS and CDR2 FNYEAQ. Written as DNA, the CDR3 is TGTGCCAGCAGCTCACTCCCAAATCCCTACGAGCAGTACTTC. Protein sequence: CASSSLPNPYEQYF.

V usage is TRBV13 and J usage is TRBJ2-7; TRBD1 matches 8 bases. V lost 5 bases to trimming and J lost 0 bases; unmatched junction nucleotides: 3. Germline assignment: CDR1 PRHDT and CDR2 FYEKMQ (reference sequence). There are 14 residues in the CDR3. This CDR3 is CASSQGATSYEQYF. CDR3 DNA: TGTGCCAGCAGCCAGGGGGCTACCTCCTACGAGCAGTACTTC.

This clone came up once. The V and J genes are TRBV18 and TRBJ1-5; 7 bases fit TRBD1. CDR1 and CDR2 from the germline V gene are KGHSH and LQKENI. The CDR3 is made up of 17 amino acids. V trimming: 3 bases; J trimming: 0 bases; junction bases outside the gene matches: 8. In nucleotides, the CDR3 is TGTGCCAGCTCACCGATCCGGACAGGAGATAGCAATCAGCCCCAGCATTTT. The encoded protein is CASSPIRTGDSNQPQHF.

The CDR3 loop is CASSSGQGADEQFF. Written as DNA, the CDR3 is TGTGCCAGCAGTTCTGGACAGGGGGCGGATGAGCAGTTCTTC. V usage is TRBV5-4 and J usage is TRBJ2-1; 11 bases are shared with TRBD1. With 5 bases clipped from V and 8 bases from J, the junction kept 6 bases outside the gene matches. From germline, CDR1 is SGHNT and CDR2 YYREEE (reference sequence). The length of the CDR3 is 14 residues.

In the case of this clone: Mismatch with germline at one junction end may stem from a read error. Additional DNA sequences in this sample encode the identical CDR3. The rearrangement joins TRBV6-4 to TRBJ2-3, with a possible D match to TRBD2 (7 bases). Per germline, CDR1 MRHNA and CDR2 SNTAGT. The CDR3 length is 14 residues. CDR3 loop: CASSERGGTDTQYF. The CDR3 DNA is TGTGCCAGCAGTGAACGCGGGGGCACGGATACGCAGTATTTT.

The genes are TRBV4-3 and TRBJ2-2, with 8 nucleotides matching TRBD1. J was trimmed by 3 bases and V by 6 bases; bases with no gene match: 3. The CDR3 covers 14 residues. Germline V gene sequence: CDR1 LGHNA, CDR2 YSLEER. CDR3 bases: TGCGCCAGCAGTCTGGACAGGGACACCGGGGAGCTGTTTTTT. Its protein is CASSLDRDTGELFF.

The chain employs TRBV6-6 and TRBJ2-2, with D unclear. This CDR3 has 14 residues. Germline-derived CDR1 and CDR2 are MNHNY and SVGAGI (reference sequence). Trimming stripped 5 bases from V and 0 bases from J, with 7 bases between. DNA of the CDR3: TGTGCCAGCAGTCCCCGGACGAACACCGGGGAGCTGTTTTTT. This encodes CASSPRTNTGELFF.

V and J are TRBV19 and TRBJ2-1, with 7 bases identical to TRBD1. Germline assignment: CDR1 LNHDA and CDR2 SQIVND (reference sequence). After removal of 3 bases from V and 9 bases from J, the junction contained 2 bases not matched to a gene. The length of the CDR3 is 12 residues. The CDR3 nucleotides are TGTGCCAGTAGTATCTACAGGGGTGAGCAGTTCTTC. Its protein is CASSIYRGEQFF.

This clone was observed once. The chain joins TRBV7-6 to TRBJ2-1; perhaps D is TRBD1 or TRBD2 (6 bases each). The V end lost 5 bases, the J end lost 6 bases, and 14 bases lay between the germline ends. The CDR3 is 14 amino acids. Germline lookup yields CDR1 SGHVS and CDR2 FNYEAQ. The CDR3 DNA reads as TGTGCCAGCAGCAAAGTATGGGGGGCCAATGAGCAGTTCTTC. Encoded protein: CASSKVWGANEQFF.

The CDR3 coding sequence is TGTGCCAGCAGCTTCGGGACAGGGGGCTACGAGCAGTACTTC. Translating it yields CASSFGTGGYEQYF. This rearrangement joins TRBV5-5 to TRBJ2-7; 11 bases match TRBD1. The CDR3 has 14 residues. V lost 2 bases to trimming and J lost 3 bases; unmatched junction nucleotides: 1. Germline V gene sequence: CDR1 SGHKS, CDR2 YYEKEE (reference sequence).

The chain carries TRBV7-8 and TRBJ2-1; the D is unclear. Germline V gene lookup returns CDR1 SGHVS and CDR2 FQNEAQ. This CDR3 has 10 amino acids. The V and J ends lost 1 base and 8 bases respectively, with 0 bases between them. The CDR3 region has the DNA TGTGCCAGCAGCTTAGATGAGCAGTTCTTC. Translation: CASSLDEQFF. Filled out from reference TRBV7-8 and TRBJ2-1, the complete variable domain reads GAGVSQSPRYKVAKRGQDVALRCDPISGHVSLFWYQQALGQGPEFLTYFQNEAQLDKSGLPSDRFFAERPEGSVSTLKIQRTQQEDSAVYLCASSLDEQFFGPGTRLTVL.

CDR3 region: CASSYTGTIYGYTF. CDR3 DNA: TGTGCCAGCAGTTACACTGGGACGATCTATGGCTACACCTTC. The rearrangement links TRBV6-5 to TRBJ1-2; a possible D gene is TRBD1 (5 bases). This CDR3 is built from 14 residues. The V gene lost 2 bases and the J gene lost 4 bases, with 11 bases spanning the gap. CDR1 MNHEY and CDR2 SVGAGI come from the germline V gene.

The chain employs TRBV13 and TRBJ2-7; 8 bases line up with TRBD2. Germline CDR1 PRHDT, CDR2 FYEKMQ (reference sequence). The V segment lost 5 bases and the J segment 2 bases; nucleotides outside the gene matches: 8. The CDR3 runs to 15 residues. CDR3 residues: CASSPAASGPYEQYF. The DNA of the CDR3 is TGTGCCAGCAGCCCAGCTGCTAGCGGGCCCTACGAGCAGTACTTC.

The chain recombines TRBV10-1 with TRBJ2-3; a possible D gene is TRBD2 (7 bases). This CDR3 region has 15 residues. Trimming pared 4 bases from V and 6 bases from J, leaving 17 bases between. Germline V gene data show CDR1 as WNHNN and CDR2 as SYGVQD (reference sequence). The CDR3 is CASSVAGAPGDTQYF. CDR3 nucleotide sequence: TGCGCCAGCAGTGTTGCGGGGGCCCCCGGGGATACGCAGTATTTT.

This chain uses TRBV9 with TRBJ2-3; the D gene could be TRBD1 or TRBD2 (5 bases each). CDR1 SGDLS and CDR2 YYNGEE come from the germline V gene. V was trimmed by 4 bases and J by 3 bases, leaving 15 bases between them. The CDR3 totals 15 residues. CDR3 bases: TGTGCCAGCAGCCCCGGGACGGGTGGGACAGATACGCAGTATTTT. It specifies CASSPGTGGTDTQYF. The variable domain in full, completed from reference TRBV9 and TRBJ2-3, reads DSGVTQTPKHLITATGQRVTLRCSPRSGDLSVYWYQQSLDQGLQFLIQYYNGEERAKGNILERFSAQQFPDLHSELNLSSLELGDSALYFCASSPGTGGTDTQYFGPGTRLTVL.

The chain links TRBV7-9 to TRBJ2-7; 10 nucleotides match TRBD2. This CDR3 comprises 16 residues. Germline CDR1 is SEHNR and CDR2 is FQNEAQ (reference sequence). Trimming at V came to 1 base and at J to 2 bases, leaving 5 bases not matched to a gene. The CDR3 loop is CASSLGIAGGAYEQYF. CDR3 coding DNA: TGTGCCAGCAGCTTAGGGATAGCGGGGGGTGCCTACGAGCAGTACTTC.

The V and J genes are TRBV2 and TRBJ2-3; 7 bases are a match to TRBD2. Germline assignment: CDR1 SNHLY and CDR2 FYNNEI. This CDR3 comprises 15 residues. Trimming took 7 bases from V and 0 from J; bases not matched to a gene: 7. As DNA, the CDR3 is TGTGCCAGCATAGTTACGGGGGGTAGCACAGATACGCAGTATTTT. It encodes CASIVTGGSTDTQYF.

V and J are TRBV7-6 and TRBJ1-1, with 8 bases identical to TRBD1. With 0 bases clipped from V and 6 bases from J, the junction kept 6 bases outside the gene matches. The CDR3 extends over 15 amino acids. Germline V gene data show CDR1 as SGHVS and CDR2 as FNYEAQ. The CDR3 here is CASSLADRGSAEAFF. The CDR3 DNA is TGTGCCAGCAGCTTAGCTGACAGGGGAAGCGCTGAAGCTTTCTTT.

CDR3 amino acids: CASRPSVQRIRADTQYF. The CDR3, as DNA: TGTGCCAGCAGGCCTAGCGTCCAGCGAATCCGGGCAGATACGCAGTATTTT. The rearrangement links TRBV7-9 to TRBJ2-3; D might be TRBD2 (6 bases). This CDR3 has 17 residues. Germline V lookup: CDR1 SEHNR, CDR2 FQNEAQ (reference sequence). Between the trimmed V and J ends, which lost 6 bases and 4 bases, there was a span of 23 bases.

The rearrangement links TRBV29-1 to TRBJ2-1; D tentatively reads TRBD1 or TRBD2 (5 bases each). Trimming shortened V by 3 bases and J by 7 bases, and 19 bases separated the two germline ends. Germline lookup yields CDR1 SQVTM and CDR2 ANQGSEA. The CDR3 is made up of 15 amino acids. In nucleotides, the CDR3 is TGCAGCGTTGAGGTTCGAGCCAAGGGGACGAATGAGCAGTTCTTC. It codes for CSVEVRAKGTNEQFF.

The chain employs TRBV5-5 and TRBJ2-1; weak D call: TRBD1 (6 bases). This CDR3 contains 17 residues. Trimming shortened V by 0 bases and J by 5 bases, and 18 bases separated the two germline ends. Germline CDR1 is SGHKS and CDR2 is YYEKEE (reference sequence). CDR3 region: CASSLAWGQGVNNEQFF. CDR3 bases: TGTGCCAGCAGCTTGGCCTGGGGGCAGGGCGTGAACAATGAGCAGTTCTTC.

The chain carries TRBV27 and TRBJ2-1; 16 nucleotides line up with TRBD2. Trimming at V came to 5 bases and at J to 7 bases, leaving 5 bases not matched to a gene. The CDR3 has 16 residues. Germline V gene lookup returns CDR1 MNHEY and CDR2 SMNVEV (reference sequence). Written as DNA, the CDR3 is TGTGCCAGCAGTCCTGGGACTAGCGGGGGGGCAAATGAGCAGTTCTTC. Translated, it gives CASSPGTSGGANEQFF.

The chain employs TRBV19 and TRBJ2-7; 10 bases agree with TRBD1. Germline V lookup: CDR1 LNHDA, CDR2 SQIVND (reference sequence). J lost 4 bases, V lost 5 bases, and 5 bases had no gene match. The CDR3 consists of 14 residues. CDR3 sequence (DNA): TGTGCCAGTAGTCCAGGACAGGGGGAGTACGAGCAGTACTTC. Amino acids: CASSPGQGEYEQYF.